The 15 T cell receptor beta chains below all came from one sample that was sequenced in a study of shared clonotypes between healthy human individuals. Clones were sequenced by immunoSEQ multiplex PCR, and TCRdb holds only the in-frame ones, with some missing. This table has hundreds of thousands of clones, around 97% appearing once. Sequences were obtained from naive CD4+ T cells sorted from blood. Stated subset: CD45RA+ positively selected. Receptors were obtained from a woman under 40 in good health.

This chain links TRBV19 with TRBJ2-2; a possible D gene is TRBD2 (5 bases). CDR3 size: 14 residues. Between the trimmed V and J ends, which lost 11 bases and 4 bases, there was a span of 17 bases. Germline CDR1 is LNHDA and CDR2 is SQIVND (reference sequence). CDR3 in amino acids: CAGTREFGTGELFF. The CDR3 coding sequence is TGTGCCGGAACTAGGGAATTTGGCACCGGGGAGCTGTTTTTT.

CDR3 nucleotides: TGCGCCAGCAGCCGACAGATACAAGAGACCCAGTACTTC. Protein: CASSRQIQETQYF. This sequence joins TRBV5-1 and TRBJ2-5, with D perhaps matching TRBD1 (5 bases). This CDR3 contains 13 residues. Per germline, CDR1 SGHRS and CDR2 YFSETQ. Trimming took off 4 bases at V and 2 bases at J, with 9 bases between the two ends.

The chain combines TRBV28 with TRBJ1-4; no firm D call. CDR1 is MDHEN, CDR2 SYDVKM, per germline. Trimming shortened V by 5 bases and J by 10 bases, and 20 bases separated the two germline ends. This CDR3 spans 15 amino acids. The CDR3 bases are TGTGCCAGCAGTACCCCCGGGGAGGTGGGAGGAAAACTGTTTTTT. Encoded protein: CASSTPGEVGGKLFF. Using reference TRBV28 and TRBJ1-4 for the parts outside the CDR3, the full variable domain is DVKVTQSSRYLVKRTGEKVFLECVQDMDHENMFWYRQDPGLGLRLIYFSYDVKMKEKGDIPEGYSVSREKKERFSLILESASTNQTSMYLCASSTPGEVGGKLFFGSGTQLSVL.

The chain carries TRBV6-1 and TRBJ2-3, with 10 bases identical to TRBD1. The ends lost 6 bases at V and 4 bases at J; junction bases unmatched: 4. This CDR3 has 14 amino acids. CDR1 and CDR2 from the germline V gene are MNHNS and SASEGT. The CDR3 nucleotides are TGTGCCAGCAGAACCGGGACAGGGGCAGATACGCAGTATTTT. It codes for CASRTGTGADTQYF.

This CDR3 is CASSSPWGMEFF. In DNA, the CDR3 is TGTGCCAGCAGTTCCCCTTGGGGGATGGAGTTCTTC. The chain has TRBV28 and TRBJ2-1; D may be TRBD1 or TRBD2 (5 bases each). V was pared by 4 bases and J by 14 bases, with 15 bases between. In germline, CDR1 is MDHEN, CDR2 SYDVKM. This CDR3 is 12 amino acids long.

This CDR3 is CASSGRTGSYEQYF. CDR3 in DNA: TGTGCCAGCAGTGGACGGACAGGCTCCTACGAGCAGTACTTC. The chain combines TRBV2 with TRBJ2-7; 7 bases agree with TRBD1. CDR1 is SNHLY, CDR2 FYNNEI, per germline. V trimming: 4 bases; J trimming: 0 bases; junction bases outside the gene matches: 3. CDR3 length: 14 amino acids. Variable domain in full (rest from reference TRBV2 and TRBJ2-7): EPEVTQTPSHQVTQMGQEVILRCVPISNHLYFYWYRQILGQKVEFLVSFYNNEISEKSEIFDDQFSVERPDGSNFTLKIRSTKLEDSAMYFCASSGRTGSYEQYFGPGTRLTVT.

CDR3 sequence reads: CASSLVSGSTGGEQYF. The CDR3 DNA reads TGTGCCAGCAGCTTAGTAAGCGGTAGCACGGGAGGCGAGCAGTACTTC. The V gene is TRBV13, the J gene TRBJ2-7; TRBD2 matches at 7 bases. Per the germline V gene, CDR1 is PRHDT and CDR2 is FYEKMQ (reference sequence). J lost 6 bases, V lost 1 base, and 12 bases had no gene match. The CDR3 covers 16 residues.

This chain links TRBV28 with TRBJ2-5; 9 nucleotides line up with TRBD1. This CDR3 is built from 13 residues. Germline V gene sequence: CDR1 MDHEN, CDR2 SYDVKM. Germline trimming cut 6 bases from V and 5 bases from J; bases unmatched to any gene: 4. CDR3 loop: CASRDRGWETQYF. CDR3 DNA: TGTGCCAGCAGGGACAGGGGTTGGGAGACCCAGTACTTC. Supplemented by reference TRBV28 and TRBJ2-5, the full variable domain reads DVKVTQSSRYLVKRTGEKVFLECVQDMDHENMFWYRQDPGLGLRLIYFSYDVKMKEKGDIPEGYSVSREKKERFSLILESASTNQTSMYLCASRDRGWETQYFGPGTRLLVL.

This clone showed up just once. J is TRBJ1-5 and V is TRBV7-2; D gene ambiguous. Germline V lookup: CDR1 SGHTA, CDR2 FQGNSA. This CDR3 has 13 residues. Trimming removed 4 bases at V and 1 base at J, with 5 bases between. This CDR3 is CASSYSSNQPQHF. The CDR3 coding sequence is TGTGCCAGCAGCTACTCCAGCAATCAGCCCCAGCATTTT. The full variable domain, completed using reference TRBV7-2 and TRBJ1-5, is GAGVSQSPSNKVTEKGKDVELRCDPISGHTALYWYRQSLGQGLEFLIYFQGNSAPDKSGLPSDRFSAERTGGSVSTLTIQRTQQEDSAVYLCASSYSSNQPQHFGDGTRLSIL.

The gene calls are TRBV19 and TRBJ1-3; TRBD1 matches at 8 bases. The V gene end was trimmed by 6 bases and the J gene end by 0 bases; junction bases not matched to a gene: 7. Germline V lookup: CDR1 LNHDA, CDR2 SQIVND (reference sequence). This CDR3 region has 16 residues. CDR3 DNA: TGTGCCAGTAGGTGGACAGGGCTTAACTCTGGAAACACCATATATTTT. This encodes CASRWTGLNSGNTIYF.

The V gene is TRBV5-1, the J gene TRBJ2-2, with D tentatively TRBD1 or TRBD2 (6 bases each). Germline loops: CDR1 SGHRS, CDR2 YFSETQ. Trimming pared 4 bases from V and 2 bases from J, leaving 15 bases between. The CDR3 length is 16 residues. As DNA, the CDR3 is TGCGCCAGCAGCCGACTCGGGGGCGCTAACACCGGGGAGCTGTTTTTT. Translation: CASSRLGGANTGELFF.

In its sample, this clone was seen once. The rearrangement uses TRBV18 and TRBJ2-3; D is perhaps TRBD2 (5 bases). The V and J ends lost 4 bases and 1 base respectively, with 6 bases between them. Germline loops: CDR1 KGHSH, CDR2 LQKENI. CDR3 length equals 13 residues. The CDR3 protein is CASSQGGTDTQYF. The CDR3 nucleotides are TGTGCCAGCTCACAGGGAGGCACAGATACGCAGTATTTT.

The chain joins TRBV29-1 to TRBJ1-2; 8 bases match TRBD1. Germline V gene sequence: CDR1 SQVTM, CDR2 ANQGSEA. The CDR3 is 14 amino acids. Trimming at V came to 8 bases and at J to 2 bases, leaving 10 bases not matched to a gene. The CDR3 region has the DNA TGCAGCTACTGCTCGGACAGGGCCAACTATGGCTACACCTTC. As protein: CSYCSDRANYGYTF.

This chain connects TRBV5-1 to TRBJ1-4; D is unresolved. The V and J ends lost 4 bases and 4 bases respectively, with 11 bases between them. Germline V gene sequence: CDR1 SGHRS, CDR2 YFSETQ. This CDR3 is built from 14 residues. The CDR3 protein is CASSGQGINEKLFF. The DNA for the CDR3 is TGCGCCAGCAGCGGCCAAGGGATTAATGAAAAACTGTTTTTT.

The genes are TRBV15 and TRBJ1-5; 7 bases line up with TRBD1. This CDR3 spans 22 amino acids. V shed 1 base and J 7 bases; nucleotides not matched to a gene: 28. Per germline, CDR1 LNHNV and CDR2 YYDKDF (reference sequence). The CDR3 protein is CATSRGYLTRDRPISKGQPQHF. CDR3 DNA: TGTGCCACCAGCAGAGGTTACCTTACCCGGGACAGACCCATTAGCAAGGGCCAGCCCCAGCATTTT.